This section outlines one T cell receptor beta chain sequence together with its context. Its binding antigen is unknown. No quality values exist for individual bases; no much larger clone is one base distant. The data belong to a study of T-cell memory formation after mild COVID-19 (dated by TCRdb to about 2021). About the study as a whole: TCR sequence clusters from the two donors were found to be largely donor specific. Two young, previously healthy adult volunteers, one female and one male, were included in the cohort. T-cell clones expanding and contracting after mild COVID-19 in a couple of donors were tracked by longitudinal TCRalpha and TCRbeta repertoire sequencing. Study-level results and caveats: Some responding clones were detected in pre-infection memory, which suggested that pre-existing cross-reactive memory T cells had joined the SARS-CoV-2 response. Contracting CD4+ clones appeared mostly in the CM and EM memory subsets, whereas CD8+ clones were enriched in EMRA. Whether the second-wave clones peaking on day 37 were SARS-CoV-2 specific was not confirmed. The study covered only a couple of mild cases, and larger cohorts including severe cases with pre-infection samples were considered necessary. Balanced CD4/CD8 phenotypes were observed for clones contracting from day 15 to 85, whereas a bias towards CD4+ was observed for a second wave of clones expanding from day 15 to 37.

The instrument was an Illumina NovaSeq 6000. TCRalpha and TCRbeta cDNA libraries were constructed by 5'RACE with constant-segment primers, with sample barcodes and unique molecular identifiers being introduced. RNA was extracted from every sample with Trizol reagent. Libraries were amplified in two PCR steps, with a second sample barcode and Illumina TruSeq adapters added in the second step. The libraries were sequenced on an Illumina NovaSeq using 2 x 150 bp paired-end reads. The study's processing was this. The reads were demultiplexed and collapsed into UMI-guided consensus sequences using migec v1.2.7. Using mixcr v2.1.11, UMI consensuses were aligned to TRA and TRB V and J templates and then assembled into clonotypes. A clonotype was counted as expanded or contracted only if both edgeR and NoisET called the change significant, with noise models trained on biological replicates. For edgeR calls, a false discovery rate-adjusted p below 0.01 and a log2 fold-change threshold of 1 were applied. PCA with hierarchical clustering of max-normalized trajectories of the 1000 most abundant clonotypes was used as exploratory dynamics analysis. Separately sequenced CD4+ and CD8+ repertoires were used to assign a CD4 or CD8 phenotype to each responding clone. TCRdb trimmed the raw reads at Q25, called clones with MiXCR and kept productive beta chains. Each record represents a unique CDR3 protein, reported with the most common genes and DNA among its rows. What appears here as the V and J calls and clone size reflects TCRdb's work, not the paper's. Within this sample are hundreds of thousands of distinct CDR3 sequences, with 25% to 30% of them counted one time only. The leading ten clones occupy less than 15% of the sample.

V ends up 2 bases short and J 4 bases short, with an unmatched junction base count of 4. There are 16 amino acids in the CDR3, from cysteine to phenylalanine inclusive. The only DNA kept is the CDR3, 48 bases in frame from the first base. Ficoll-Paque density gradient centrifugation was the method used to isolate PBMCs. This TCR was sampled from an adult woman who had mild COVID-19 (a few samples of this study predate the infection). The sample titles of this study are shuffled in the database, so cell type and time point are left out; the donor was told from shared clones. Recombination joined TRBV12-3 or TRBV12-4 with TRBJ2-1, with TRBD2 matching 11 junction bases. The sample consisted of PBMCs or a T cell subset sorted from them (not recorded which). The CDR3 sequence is CASSLTSGSTYNEQFF. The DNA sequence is TGTGCCAGCAGTTTAACTAGCGGGAGTACTTACAATGAGCAGTTCTTC.